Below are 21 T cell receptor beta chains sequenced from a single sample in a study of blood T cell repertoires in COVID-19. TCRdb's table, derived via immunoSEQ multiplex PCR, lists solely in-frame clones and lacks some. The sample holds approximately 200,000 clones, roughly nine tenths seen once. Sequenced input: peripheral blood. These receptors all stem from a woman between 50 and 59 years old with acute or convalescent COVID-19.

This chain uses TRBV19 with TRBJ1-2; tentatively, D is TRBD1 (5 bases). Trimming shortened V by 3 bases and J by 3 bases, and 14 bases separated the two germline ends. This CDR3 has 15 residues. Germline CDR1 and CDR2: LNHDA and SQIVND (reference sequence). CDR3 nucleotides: TGTGCCAGTAGTATTGGAAGGGGCCAAGACTATGGCTACACCTTC. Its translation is CASSIGRGQDYGYTF.

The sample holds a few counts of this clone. The chain's CDR3 is CASSPGDNNEQFF. CDR3 sequence (DNA): TGTGCCAGCAGCCCGGGAGATAACAATGAGCAGTTCTTC. This rearrangement joins TRBV9 to TRBJ2-1, with D possibly matching TRBD2 (6 bases). The germline V gene encodes CDR1 SGDLS and CDR2 YYNGEE. The V end was cut by 4 bases, the J end by 5 bases, with 10 bases between. The CDR3 runs to 13 residues.

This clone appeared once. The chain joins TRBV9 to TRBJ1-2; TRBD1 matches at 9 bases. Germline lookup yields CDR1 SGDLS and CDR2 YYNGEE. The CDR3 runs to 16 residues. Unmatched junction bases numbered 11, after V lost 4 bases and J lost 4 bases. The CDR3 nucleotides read TGTGCCAGCAGCATGCAAAGGACAGGGGAGATCTATGGCTACACCTTC. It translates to CASSMQRTGEIYGYTF. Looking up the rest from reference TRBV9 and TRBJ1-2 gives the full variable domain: DSGVTQTPKHLITATGQRVTLRCSPRSGDLSVYWYQQSLDQGLQFLIQYYNGEERAKGNILERFSAQQFPDLHSELNLSSLELGDSALYFCASSMQRTGEIYGYTFGSGTRLTVV.

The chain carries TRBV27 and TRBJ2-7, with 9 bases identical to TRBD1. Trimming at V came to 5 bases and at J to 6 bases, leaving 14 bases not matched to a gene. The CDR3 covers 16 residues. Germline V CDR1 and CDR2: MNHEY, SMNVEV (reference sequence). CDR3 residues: CASSTRQGVQGVEQYF. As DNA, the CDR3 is TGTGCCAGCAGTACTCGACAGGGGGTCCAGGGGGTCGAGCAGTACTTC.

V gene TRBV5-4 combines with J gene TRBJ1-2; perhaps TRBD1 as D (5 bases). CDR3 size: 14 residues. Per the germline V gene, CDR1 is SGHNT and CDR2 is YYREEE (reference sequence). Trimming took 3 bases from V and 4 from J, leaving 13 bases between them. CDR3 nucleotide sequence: TGTGCCAGCAGCTGGGCGACAGTGACCTATGGCTACACCTTC. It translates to CASSWATVTYGYTF.

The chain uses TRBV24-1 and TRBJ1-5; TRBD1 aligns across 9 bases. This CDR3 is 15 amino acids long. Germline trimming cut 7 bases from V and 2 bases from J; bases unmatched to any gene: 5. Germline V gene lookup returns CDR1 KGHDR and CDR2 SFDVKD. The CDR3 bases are TGTGCCACCAGCGGGGGACAGGGAGGCAATCAGCCCCAGCATTTT. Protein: CATSGGQGGNQPQHF.

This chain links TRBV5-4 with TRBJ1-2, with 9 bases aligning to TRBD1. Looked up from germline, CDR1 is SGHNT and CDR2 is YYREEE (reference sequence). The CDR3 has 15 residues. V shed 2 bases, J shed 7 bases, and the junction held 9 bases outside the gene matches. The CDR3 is CASSLPGTGFGGYTF. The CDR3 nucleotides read TGTGCCAGCAGCTTACCCGGGACAGGGTTTGGTGGCTACACCTTC.

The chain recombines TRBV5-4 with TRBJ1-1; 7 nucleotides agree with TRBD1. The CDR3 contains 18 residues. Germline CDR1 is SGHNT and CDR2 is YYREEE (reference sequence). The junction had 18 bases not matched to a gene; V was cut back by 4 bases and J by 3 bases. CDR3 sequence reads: CASSRDRAPLTGDTEAFF. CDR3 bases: TGTGCCAGCAGCCGTGACAGGGCCCCACTCACGGGGGACACTGAAGCTTTCTTT. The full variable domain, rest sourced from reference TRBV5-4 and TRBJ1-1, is ETGVTQSPTHLIKTRGQQVTLRCSSQSGHNTVSWYQQALGQGPQFIFQYYREEENGRGNFPPRFSGLQFPNYSSELNVNALELDDSALYLCASSRDRAPLTGDTEAFFGQGTRLTVV.

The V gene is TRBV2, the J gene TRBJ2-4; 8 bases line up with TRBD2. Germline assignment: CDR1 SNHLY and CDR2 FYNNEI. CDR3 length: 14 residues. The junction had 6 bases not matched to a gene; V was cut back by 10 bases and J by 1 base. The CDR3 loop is CATLAGSAKNIQYF. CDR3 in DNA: TGTGCCACCCTAGCGGGTTCTGCCAAAAACATTCAGTACTTC.

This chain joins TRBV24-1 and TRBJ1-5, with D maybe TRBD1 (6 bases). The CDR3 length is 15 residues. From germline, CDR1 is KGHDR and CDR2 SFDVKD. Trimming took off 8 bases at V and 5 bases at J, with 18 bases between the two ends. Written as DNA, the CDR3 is TGTGCCACCATCCGTCTCAGGGGATGGCATCAGCCCCAGCATTTT. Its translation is CATIRLRGWHQPQHF.

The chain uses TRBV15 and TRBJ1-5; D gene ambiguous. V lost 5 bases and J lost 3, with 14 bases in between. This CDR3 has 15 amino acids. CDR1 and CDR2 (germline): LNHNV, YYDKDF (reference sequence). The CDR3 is CATSGLLGVNQPQHF. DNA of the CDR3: TGTGCCACCAGCGGACTCCTGGGAGTCAATCAGCCCCAGCATTTT.

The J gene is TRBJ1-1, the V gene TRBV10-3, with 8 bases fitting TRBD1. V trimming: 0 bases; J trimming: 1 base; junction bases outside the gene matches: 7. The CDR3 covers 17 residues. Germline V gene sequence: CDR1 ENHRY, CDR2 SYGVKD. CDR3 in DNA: TGTGCCATCAGTGAGTCATCGGCAGGGGGCGAGAACACTGAAGCTTTCTTT. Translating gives CAISESSAGGENTEAFF.

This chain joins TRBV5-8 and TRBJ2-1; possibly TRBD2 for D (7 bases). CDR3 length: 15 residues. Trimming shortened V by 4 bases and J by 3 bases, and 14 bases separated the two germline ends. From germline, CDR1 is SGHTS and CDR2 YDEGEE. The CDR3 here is CASSGGGTRYNEQFF. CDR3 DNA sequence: TGTGCCAGCAGCGGGGGGGGGACACGCTACAATGAGCAGTTCTTC.

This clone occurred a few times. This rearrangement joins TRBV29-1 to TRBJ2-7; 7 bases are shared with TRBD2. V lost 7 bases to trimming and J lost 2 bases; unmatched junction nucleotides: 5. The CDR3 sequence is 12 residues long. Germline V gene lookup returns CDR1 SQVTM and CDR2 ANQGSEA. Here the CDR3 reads CSAWEGTYEQYF. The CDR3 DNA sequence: TGCAGCGCTTGGGAGGGCACCTACGAGCAGTACTTC.

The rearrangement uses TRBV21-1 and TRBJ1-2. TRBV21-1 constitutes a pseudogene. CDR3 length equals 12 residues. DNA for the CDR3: TGTGCCAGCAGCAAAGGAAGAGGCTACTACACCTTC. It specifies CASSKGRGYYTF.

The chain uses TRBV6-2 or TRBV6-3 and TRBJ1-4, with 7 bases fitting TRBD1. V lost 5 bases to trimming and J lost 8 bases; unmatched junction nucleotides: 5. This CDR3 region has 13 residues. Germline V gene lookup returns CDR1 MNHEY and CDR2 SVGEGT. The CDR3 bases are TGTGCCAGCAGTGGACAGGCAGAGGAAAAACTGTTTTTT. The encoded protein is CASSGQAEEKLFF.

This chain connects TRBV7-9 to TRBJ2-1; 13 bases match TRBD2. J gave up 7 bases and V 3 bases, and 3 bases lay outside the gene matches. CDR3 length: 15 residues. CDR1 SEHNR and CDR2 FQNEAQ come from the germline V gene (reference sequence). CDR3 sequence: CASSFLTSGGNEQFF. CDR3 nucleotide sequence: TGTGCCAGCAGCTTTTTGACTAGCGGGGGGAATGAGCAGTTCTTC. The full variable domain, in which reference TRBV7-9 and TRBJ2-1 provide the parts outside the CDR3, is DTGVSQNPRHKITKRGQNVTFRCDPISEHNRLYWYRQTLGQGPEFLTYFQNEAQLEKSRLLSDRFSAERPKGSFSTLEIQRTEQGDSAMYLCASSFLTSGGNEQFFGPGTRLTVL.

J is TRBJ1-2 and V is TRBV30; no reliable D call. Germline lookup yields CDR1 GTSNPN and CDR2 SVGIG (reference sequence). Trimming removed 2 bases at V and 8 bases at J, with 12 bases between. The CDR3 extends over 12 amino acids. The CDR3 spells CAWSLRLKGYTF. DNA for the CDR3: TGTGCCTGGAGTTTGAGATTAAAAGGCTACACCTTC.

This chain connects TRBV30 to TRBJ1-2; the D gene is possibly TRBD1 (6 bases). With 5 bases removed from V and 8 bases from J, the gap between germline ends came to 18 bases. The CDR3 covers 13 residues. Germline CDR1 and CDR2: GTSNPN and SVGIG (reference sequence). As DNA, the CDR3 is TGTGCCTGGGGTCGATTACAGGGTATGGGCTACACCTTC. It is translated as CAWGRLQGMGYTF.

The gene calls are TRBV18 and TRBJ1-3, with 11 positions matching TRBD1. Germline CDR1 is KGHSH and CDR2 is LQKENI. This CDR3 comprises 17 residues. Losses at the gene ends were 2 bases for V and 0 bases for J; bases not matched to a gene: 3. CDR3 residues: CASSPAGTGGSGNTIYF. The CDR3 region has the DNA TGTGCCAGCTCACCAGCCGGGACAGGGGGCTCTGGAAACACCATATATTTT.

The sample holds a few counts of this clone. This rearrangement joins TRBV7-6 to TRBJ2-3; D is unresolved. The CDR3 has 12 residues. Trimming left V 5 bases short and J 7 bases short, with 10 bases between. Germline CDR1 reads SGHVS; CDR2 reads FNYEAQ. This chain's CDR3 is CASSPQTNTQYF. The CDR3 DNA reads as TGTGCCAGCAGCCCCCAGACAAATACGCAGTATTTT.